A selection of T cell receptor beta chains follows, all from one sample in a study of regulatory T cells in long-lasting Graves disease. Each CDR3 protein is one row after TCRdb ran MiXCR on the multiplex PCR reads. The sample contains about 470,000 distinct CDR3 sequences, roughly 20% of which appear only once. Sequencing was performed on peripheral blood mononuclear cells (PBMCs), taken when the disease was refractory, from a patient treated with antithyroid drugs. The receptors shown here come from a female donor with Graves disease. Each CDR3 is given with its conserved first and last residue. Fields, in order: V gene, clone size, J gene, CDR3 protein. Clone size is given for some rows only: seen once, a few or many times, or a class if the clone is expanded.

TRBV5-6,many,TRBJ2-5,CASSFLQLKETQYF
TRBV27,many,TRBJ1-6,CASSPQGVRNSPLHF
TRBV4-3,few,TRBJ1-5,CASSQGAAGRQPQHF
TRBV30,few,TRBJ2-4,CAWSRSTDRLAKNIQYF
TRBV2,many,TRBJ1-1,CASRGQVNTEAFF
TRBV4-3,.,TRBJ2-1,CASSQGQILGNEQFF
TRBV6-4,.,TRBJ1-5,CASSYLLEIPQHF
TRBV18,few,TRBJ2-7,CASSPPAGGSYEQYF
TRBV6-2/TRBV6-3,many,TRBJ1-1,CASSETGLNTEAFF
TRBV6-1,.,TRBJ2-2,CASRSPGINTGELFF